This T cell receptor beta chain was recovered during a study of identical twins. Germline lookup yields CDR1 MNHEY and CDR2 SVGAGI. The CDR3 spans 16 residues. The V gene end was trimmed by 4 bases and the J gene end by 6 bases; junction bases not matched to a gene: 12. TCRdb called the 5' RACE reads again in MiXCR, with one record for every CDR3 protein. The table lists about 530,000 distinct CDR3 sequences, under 25% of them singletons. These sequences were also reported in another study, on yellow fever vaccine responses in identical twins.

This chain connects TRBV6-5 to TRBJ2-7; 10 bases fit TRBD2. This receptor was identified in a woman under 30 in good health. Sequenced material: CD4+ T cells sorted from blood. CDR3 in amino acids: CASSSPSSGRRGEQYF. CDR3 in DNA: TGTGCCAGCAGTTCTCCTTCTAGCGGGAGAAGGGGCGAGCAGTACTTC.